This entry describes one T cell receptor beta chain. Its specificity is unknown. This entry comes from a study of shared clonotypes between healthy human individuals. Whole-study results and caveats: Among the subsets, naive ones generally showed larger estimated richness than memory ones.

Trimming left V 2 bases short and J 3 bases short, with 14 bases between. Germline CDR1 KGHSH, CDR2 LQKENI. CDR3 length: 15 residues. Sequencing used immunoSEQ multiplex PCR; TCRdb keeps in-frame clones, though not all of them. The table records over 2 million clones, 85% to 95% of them present only once. The chain joins TRBV18 to TRBJ2-7; possibly TRBD1 for D (6 bases). This clonotype was obtained from a man between 18 and 35 years old in good health. What was sequenced was naive CD4+ T cells sorted from blood. Subset in this sample: CD45RA+ positively selected. CDR3 residues: CASSPGRQESYEQYF. The CDR3 bases are TGTGCCAGCTCACCAGGACGACAGGAAAGCTACGAGCAGTACTTC.